This T cell receptor (beta chain) was sequenced for a study of blood T cells in healthy people across ages. V was cut by 6 bases and J by 10 bases, with 28 bases left in between. CDR1 and CDR2 (germline): DFQATT, SNEGSKA (reference sequence). This CDR3 has 16 amino acids. Primers used in a second PCR of roughly 6 to 12 cycles were a sample-barcoded 5' primer and a J-beta primer mix. TCRdb analysed the 5' RACE reads with MiXCR anew, one entry per CDR3 protein. The sample shows approximately 1.5 million distinct CDR3 sequences, around 36% of them seen only once. The sample taken for sequencing was blood. J is TRBJ2-1 and V is TRBV20-1; tentatively, D is TRBD2 (6 bases). The sequence was obtained from a woman in her twenties or thirties in good health. This chain's CDR3 is CSAGSPGVVSWREQFF. The CDR3 nucleotides read TGCAGTGCGGGTTCGCCGGGGGTAGTATCATGGAGGGAGCAGTTCTTC.